This note documents a single T cell receptor (beta chain) sequence. This specimen comes from a study of blood T cells in healthy people across ages. Germline V lookup: CDR1 LGHDT, CDR2 YNNKEL (reference sequence). The V end was cut by 3 bases, the J end by 9 bases, with 9 bases between. The CDR3 covers 12 residues. Using a J-beta primer mix together with a sample-barcoded 5' primer, a second PCR was run for roughly 7 to 11 cycles. Tagging of each cDNA molecule was performed by a template-switch adaptor with 12 random nucleotides. TCRdb re-called the 5' RACE reads with MiXCR, one entry per CDR3 protein. Among 700,000 to 900,000 distinct CDR3 sequences listed, 53% were seen once.

This chain joins TRBV3-1 and TRBJ2-1; D remains unclear. The clonotype was recovered from an elderly man in good health. Sequencing input: blood. CDR3 in DNA: TGTGCCAGCAGCCATTTACTCGGTGAGCAGTTCTTC. It translates to CASSHLLGEQFF.